This TCR beta chain is drawn from a study of T cells in Graves' hyperthyroidism and ophthalmopathy. Study background: Peripheral blood collection took place at initial diagnosis, before any treatment.

Study outcomes and limitations: Ophthalmopathy was separated from stable hyperthyroidism by a 13 V-J model.

Germline CDR1 SGHRS, CDR2 YFSETQ. The CDR3 is 16 residues long. After removal of 0 bases from V and 5 bases from J, the junction contained 9 bases not matched to a gene. This clonotype came up many times. As yet, its antigen is unknown. TCR beta CDR3 region amplification was performed from RNA transcripts. Initially, a first-round RT-PCR of the TCR CDR3 employed the HTBI primer set. One entry per CDR3 protein, called by TCRdb with MiXCR from the multiplex PCR reads. In the table there are some 560,000 distinct CDR3 sequences, around 15% of which are singletons. The sample taken for sequencing was blood. The chain combines TRBV5-1 with TRBJ2-7; 9 nucleotides align to TRBD1. This receptor was obtained from a woman aged 40 to 50 with Graves' hyperthyroidism. The CDR3 coding sequence is TGCGCCAGCAGCTTGGAGGCCGTGGGACAGGGCCACGAGCAGTACTTC. Its translation: CASSLEAVGQGHEQYF. Variable domain in full (rest from reference TRBV5-1 and TRBJ2-7): KAGVTQTPRYLIKTRGQQVTLSCSPISGHRSVSWYQQTPGQGLQFLFEYFSETQRNKGNFPGRFSGRQFSNSRSEMNVSTLELGDSALYLCASSLEAVGQGHEQYFGPGTRLTVT.